The T cell receptor beta chain under discussion was sequenced for a study of blood T cell repertoires in COVID-19. The germline V gene encodes CDR1 SGDLS and CDR2 YYNGEE. V was cut by 3 bases and J by 8 bases, with 12 bases left in between. The CDR3 extends over 14 amino acids. In the original workflow: By means of reference gene primer amplification, nucleated cell counts were estimated. Method: immunoSEQ multiplex PCR; TCRdb's copy keeps in-frame clones and lacks some. V and J calls and clone size come straight from that table; D and trimming were deduced from the DNA. The sample shows around 300,000 clones, 86% of them seen only once.

Input material: peripheral blood. The chain combines TRBV9 with TRBJ1-6; D uncertain. The sequence was collected from a woman aged 30 to 39 with active or convalescent COVID-19. In nucleotides, the CDR3 is TGTGCCAGCAGCGCCGCAAGCCCCCATTCACCCCTCCACTTT. Amino acid sequence: CASSAASPHSPLHF.